The 2 T cell receptor beta chains below come from one sample, sequenced in a study of cytomegalovirus exposure and HLA in healthy donors. Primers: 60 Vbeta forward and 13 Jbeta reverse. Assay: immunoSEQ multiplex PCR; the TCRdb copy retains only in-frame clones and omits some. This table has about 130,000 clones, about 80% appearing once. Source material: PBMCs. These receptors all come from a man under 40 in good health and CMV-seronegative.

The chain is built from TRBV6-5 and TRBJ2-7, with 7 bases aligning to TRBD1. The CDR3 has 14 residues. J lost 2 bases, V lost 0 bases, and 1 base had no gene match. Germline V gives CDR1 MNHEY, CDR2 SVGAGI. The CDR3 DNA reads as TGTGCCAGCAGTTACTCGACAGGGACCTACGAGCAGTACTTC. Its translation is CASSYSTGTYEQYF.

The chain has TRBV7-2 and TRBJ2-5; D uncertain. This CDR3 comprises 14 residues. Trimming took off 0 bases at V and 4 bases at J, with 9 bases between the two ends. The germline V gene encodes CDR1 SGHTA and CDR2 FQGNSA. Here the CDR3 DNA reads TGTGCCAGCAGCTTAGCAGTAGTATTAGAGACCCAGTACTTC. Amino acids: CASSLAVVLETQYF. The whole variable domain, filled in from reference TRBV7-2 and TRBJ2-5, reads GAGVSQSPSNKVTEKGKDVELRCDPISGHTALYWYRQSLGQGLEFLIYFQGNSAPDKSGLPSDRFSAERTGGSVSTLTIQRTQQEDSAVYLCASSLAVVLETQYFGPGTRLLVL.